This passage covers 14 T cell receptor beta chains from one sample sequenced in a study of T-cell memory formation after mild COVID-19. TCRdb reprocessed the 5' RACE reads via MiXCR and lists one record per CDR3 protein. Among a few hundred thousand distinct CDR3 sequences, around 27% were seen once, and the ten largest hold roughly 10%. Sequenced: PBMCs or a T cell subset sorted from them (not recorded which). The receptor source for this set is an adult woman who had mild COVID-19 (a few samples of this study predate the infection). Cell type and time point are not known.

The genes are TRBV5-1 and TRBJ2-1; a weak D match, TRBD2 (6 bases). Germline CDR1 is SGHRS and CDR2 is YFSETQ. V was cut by 2 bases and J by 2 bases, with 14 bases left in between. The CDR3 runs to 16 residues. In DNA form, the CDR3 reads TGCGCCAGCAGCTTAGGTCGTGGGGGGACCTACAATGAGCAGTTCTTC. It translates to CASSLGRGGTYNEQFF.

This clonotype was detected only a few times. The chain is built from TRBV11-2 and TRBJ2-3, with 11 bases that match TRBD2. CDR3 size: 17 residues. V trimming: 0 bases; J trimming: 5 bases; junction bases outside the gene matches: 7. Looked up from germline, CDR1 is SGHAT and CDR2 is FQNNGV. CDR3 in amino acids: CASSLEASGGWLDTQYF. CDR3 coding DNA: TGTGCCAGCAGCTTAGAGGCTAGCGGGGGGTGGTTAGATACGCAGTATTTT.

The chain is built from TRBV9 and TRBJ2-5, with 10 nucleotides matching TRBD1. The CDR3 spans 17 residues. Germline CDR1 reads SGDLS; CDR2 reads YYNGEE. J lost 1 base, V lost 4 bases, and 10 bases had no gene match. The CDR3 protein is CASSTRRDRGSQETQYF. The CDR3 DNA follows: TGTGCCAGCAGCACACGCCGGGACAGGGGCTCCCAAGAGACCCAGTACTTC.

This clonotype is a singleton in its sample. The V and J genes are TRBV24-1 and TRBJ2-1, with 10 nucleotides matching TRBD1. V was pared by 5 bases and J by 7 bases, with 10 bases of the junction left unmatched. The CDR3 is made up of 16 amino acids. Germline assignment: CDR1 KGHDR and CDR2 SFDVKD. The CDR3 reads CATSGAGTGALNEQFF. The CDR3, as DNA: TGTGCCACCAGTGGGGCCGGGACAGGGGCGTTGAATGAGCAGTTCTTC.

In this sample, this clonotype turned up a few times. This rearrangement joins TRBV21-1 to TRBJ2-7; the table gives TRBD1 as D, unverified against the DNA. TRBV21-1 is a documented pseudogene. CDR3 size: 13 residues. The CDR3 loop is CASSKGTDYEQYF. CDR3 DNA: TGTGCCAGCAGCAAAGGGACAGACTACGAGCAGTACTTC.

The chain combines TRBV2 with TRBJ2-7, with D possibly TRBD2 on 5 matching bases. Deletions cut 6 bases from V and 2 bases from J, with 11 bases between. Per germline, CDR1 SNHLY and CDR2 FYNNEI. This CDR3 spans 13 amino acids. The CDR3 sequence is CASSRGLTYEQYF. CDR3 coding DNA: TGTGCCAGCAGCCGCGGGTTAACCTACGAGCAGTACTTC.

The genes are TRBV7-8 and TRBJ1-1; 7 nucleotides match TRBD1. Germline CDR1 is SGHVS and CDR2 is FQNEAQ. The CDR3 extends over 15 amino acids. Trimming cost V 3 bases and J 8 bases; bases outside gene matches: 12. CDR3: CASSFPPGGLMEAFF. The CDR3 DNA is TGTGCCAGCAGCTTCCCCCCAGGGGGACTGATGGAAGCTTTCTTT.

A note on this clonotype: It may be a read error: a sequence one base away is much more abundant. This chain uses TRBV29-1 with TRBJ2-7; TRBD1 aligns across 9 bases. V shed 4 bases and J 6 bases; nucleotides not matched to a gene: 4. From germline, CDR1 is SQVTM and CDR2 ANQGSEA. This CDR3 contains 12 residues. The CDR3 nucleotides read TGCAGCGTTGCGGACAGGGGCCCCGAGCAGTACTTC. Translation gives CSVADRGPEQYF.

The chain joins TRBV6-2 or TRBV6-3 to TRBJ2-7; 11 bases are shared with TRBD1. CDR3 size: 15 residues. J gave up 4 bases and V 8 bases, and 10 bases lay outside the gene matches. Germline V gene sequence: CDR1 MNHEY, CDR2 SVGEGT. CDR3 in DNA: TGTGCCAGCGGTAGACCCGGGACAGGGGGTTACGAGCAGTACTTC. Encoded protein: CASGRPGTGGYEQYF.

This clonotype showed up just a few times. The rearrangement links TRBV20-1 to TRBJ1-3; the match to TRBD1 covers 7 bases. CDR3 length equals 15 residues. CDR1 is DFQATT, CDR2 SNEGSKA, per germline (reference sequence). The ends lost 2 bases at V and 0 bases at J; junction bases unmatched: 4. The CDR3 bases are TGCAGTGCTAGATCTACAGGGGACTCTGGAAACACCATATATTTT. The encoded protein is CSARSTGDSGNTIYF.

This clonotype was seen only a few times. This rearrangement joins TRBV19 to TRBJ2-3, with 16 bases aligning to TRBD2. Germline values: CDR1 LNHDA, CDR2 SQIVND (reference sequence). This CDR3 contains 17 residues. J gave up 4 bases and V 6 bases, and 7 bases lay outside the gene matches. CDR3 DNA: TGTGCCAGTAGGATCCCGGGACTAGCGGGAGGGCCAGATACGCAGTATTTT. Encoded protein: CASRIPGLAGGPDTQYF. Supplemented by reference TRBV19 and TRBJ2-3, the full variable domain reads DGGITQSPKYLFRKEGQNVTLSCEQNLNHDAMYWYRQDPGQGLRLIYYSQIVNDFQKGDIAEGYSVSREKKESFPLTVTSAQKNPTAFYLCASRIPGLAGGPDTQYFGPGTRLTVL.

The rearrangement joins TRBV19 to TRBJ2-7; D ambiguous. Germline CDR1 reads LNHDA; CDR2 reads SQIVND (reference sequence). The CDR3 length is 13 residues. V was cut by 3 bases and J by 0 bases, with 6 bases left in between. In nucleotides, the CDR3 is TGTGCCAGTAGTATGTTCCCCTCCTACGAGCAGTACTTC. Protein product: CASSMFPSYEQYF.

V usage is TRBV5-6 and J usage is TRBJ2-6; 7 bases are a match to TRBD1. After removal of 3 bases from V and 5 bases from J, the junction contained 17 bases not matched to a gene. Germline V lookup: CDR1 SGHDT, CDR2 YYEEEE. The CDR3 covers 19 residues. CDR3 sequence: CASSSLPGTARVRANVLTF. The CDR3 nucleotides read TGTGCCAGCAGCTCCCTCCCCGGGACAGCCCGCGTTCGGGCCAACGTCCTGACTTTC.

The V call is TRBV6-2 or TRBV6-3, the J call TRBJ2-1, with TRBD1 as a possible D gene (6 bases). V was trimmed by 3 bases and J by 7 bases, leaving 13 bases between them. The CDR3 consists of 14 residues. Germline-derived CDR1 and CDR2 are MNHEY and SVGEGT. This CDR3 is CASSYMGQGNEQFF. CDR3 nucleotide sequence: TGTGCCAGCAGTTATATGGGGCAGGGGAATGAGCAGTTCTTC.